These 19 T cell receptor beta chains originate from one sample sequenced in a study of blood T cell repertoires in COVID-19. Here immunoSEQ multiplex PCR was the method, and the copy in TCRdb shows in-frame clones only, minus some. The data contain some 70,000 clones, roughly three quarters of them singletons. The sequenced sample was peripheral blood. These receptors were collected from a woman aged 50 to 60 with acute or convalescent COVID-19.

For this clone: At one of its ends the junction is not consistent with the germline gene, which may arise from a read error. The chain links TRBV5-6 to TRBJ1-2; unclear D gene. The CDR3 runs 15 residues. Germline CDR1 reads SGHDT; CDR2 reads YYEEEE. The DNA of the CDR3 is TGTGTCAGCAGCTTCGGAGGAGGCACTAACTATGGCTACACCTTC. Translating it yields CVSSFGGGTNYGYTF.

This sequence joins TRBV30 and TRBJ2-2; D might be TRBD2 (6 bases). V was clipped by 0 bases and J by 7 bases, with 15 bases between them. This CDR3 region has 15 residues. The germline CDR1 and CDR2 sequences are GTSNPN and SVGIG (reference sequence). Written as DNA, the CDR3 is TGTGCCTGGAGTGTACCGGGGCGGGATAGCGGGGAGCTGTTTTTT. This encodes CAWSVPGRDSGELFF.

The genes are TRBV6-5 and TRBJ1-1; D is possibly TRBD1 (5 bases). Germline V gene sequence: CDR1 MNHEY, CDR2 SVGAGI. The CDR3 loop spans 13 amino acids. Deletions cut 6 bases from V and 1 base from J, with 9 bases between. In DNA, the CDR3 is TGTGCCAGCAGCTATCAGGGGAACACTGAAGCTTTCTTT. Its translation: CASSYQGNTEAFF.

The J gene is TRBJ2-3, the V gene TRBV9, with 8 bases that match TRBD1. The CDR3 length is 16 residues. After removal of 0 bases from V and 4 bases from J, the junction contained 7 bases not matched to a gene. CDR1 is SGDLS, CDR2 YYNGEE, per germline. The CDR3 nucleotides are TGTGCCAGCAGCGTAGTTAGGACAGGGAAGGCAGATACGCAGTATTTT. Its protein product is CASSVVRTGKADTQYF.

This rearrangement joins TRBV5-1 to TRBJ2-1; D is ambiguous. Germline loops: CDR1 SGHRS, CDR2 YFSETQ. Trimming took 0 bases from V and 5 from J, leaving 12 bases between them. The CDR3 length is 15 residues. CDR3 coding DNA: TGCGCCAGCAGCTTGGACGGGTATACCGACAATGAGCAGTTCTTC. This gives the protein CASSLDGYTDNEQFF.

The J gene is TRBJ1-2, the V gene TRBV6-5; the D gene is possibly TRBD1 (6 bases). V lost 0 bases to trimming and J lost 6 bases, with 14 bases between them. Germline V gene sequence: CDR1 MNHEY, CDR2 SVGAGI. The CDR3 runs 15 residues. The CDR3 region is CASSYSGTKRDGYTF. The CDR3 bases are TGTGCCAGCAGTTACTCCGGGACAAAAAGGGATGGCTACACCTTC.

The chain uses TRBV6-5 and TRBJ1-5; 9 bases agree with TRBD1. Germline V gene sequence: CDR1 MNHEY, CDR2 SVGAGI. Germline trimming cut 4 bases from V and 7 bases from J; bases unmatched to any gene: 8. The CDR3 is made up of 15 amino acids. CDR3 nucleotides: TGTGCCAGCAGTTCCGGGACAGGGTTTCTACAGCCCCAGCATTTT. This codes for CASSSGTGFLQPQHF.

The rearrangement uses TRBV14 and TRBJ1-6, with D possibly TRBD1 on 6 matching bases. CDR3 size: 15 residues. V lost 1 base, J lost 3 bases, and 7 bases lay in between. Germline lookup yields CDR1 SGHDN and CDR2 FVKESK. In DNA, the CDR3 is TGTGCCAGCAGCCAAGGGGGGCACTATAATTCACCCCTCCACTTT. It yields the protein CASSQGGHYNSPLHF.

The J gene is TRBJ1-5, the V gene TRBV28; perhaps TRBD1 as D (6 bases). The germline V gene encodes CDR1 MDHEN and CDR2 SYDVKM. V lost 6 bases to trimming and J lost 7 bases, with 16 bases between them. The CDR3 has 14 residues. The CDR3 sequence is CASRRGGGGQPQHF. Here the CDR3 DNA reads TGTGCCAGCAGACGTGGGGGGGGCGGGCAGCCCCAGCATTTT.

This clone was recorded only once. This sequence joins TRBV7-2 and TRBJ2-7, with D possibly being TRBD2 (5 bases). The CDR3 is 16 amino acids. V was clipped by 1 base and J by 3 bases, with 16 bases between them. Germline-derived CDR1 and CDR2 are SGHTA and FQGNSA. DNA of the CDR3: TGTGCCAGCAGCTTAGTATTCCGGGGTTCACACTACGAGCAGTACTTC. As protein: CASSLVFRGSHYEQYF.

The V call is TRBV6-6, the J call TRBJ1-1; no clear D gene. The germline CDR1 and CDR2 sequences are MNHNY and SVGAGI (reference sequence). Trimming took 2 bases from V and 6 from J, leaving 7 bases between them. There are 12 residues in the CDR3. The CDR3 region is CASSYGGSEAFF. In DNA form, the CDR3 reads TGTGCCAGCAGTTACGGAGGGTCTGAAGCTTTCTTT.

V is TRBV11-3 and J is TRBJ1-3; 8 bases map to TRBD1. After removal of 1 base from V and 1 base from J, the junction contained 6 bases not matched to a gene. Germline loops: CDR1 SGHNT, CDR2 YENEEA. This CDR3 is built from 17 residues. The CDR3 DNA sequence: TGTGCCAGCAGCTTAGCAACAGGGGGTTTGTCTGGAAACACCATATATTTT. It encodes CASSLATGGLSGNTIYF.

The rearrangement uses TRBV5-1 and TRBJ2-7; 11 positions match TRBD1. The CDR3 contains 14 residues. Looked up from germline, CDR1 is SGHRS and CDR2 is YFSETQ. Germline trimming cut 5 bases from V and 2 bases from J; bases unmatched to any gene: 3. The chain's CDR3 is CASREGQGAYEQYF. CDR3 coding DNA: TGCGCCAGCAGGGAGGGACAGGGGGCCTACGAGCAGTACTTC.

The chain combines TRBV25-1 with TRBJ1-1, with TRBD1 as a possible D gene (6 bases). Germline CDR1 MGHDK, CDR2 SYGVNS. Trimming cost V 3 bases and J 7 bases, with 18 bases left between them. CDR3 size: 15 residues. Here the CDR3 DNA reads TGTGCCAGCAGTGATGCGCAGGGGCTGTATAATGAAGCTTTCTTT. Protein: CASSDAQGLYNEAFF.

The chain recombines TRBV5-4 with TRBJ1-2; 9 bases line up with TRBD1. The CDR3 contains 15 residues. Losses at the gene ends were 4 bases for V and 8 bases for J; bases not matched to a gene: 12. Germline V gene lookup returns CDR1 SGHNT and CDR2 YYREEE (reference sequence). The CDR3 sequence is CASSPNRGRVMGYTF. DNA for the CDR3: TGTGCCAGCAGCCCGAACAGGGGGCGGGTTATGGGCTACACCTTC.

The chain joins TRBV19 to TRBJ2-7; 13 positions match TRBD2. This CDR3 has 17 amino acids. Losses at the gene ends were 6 bases for V and 2 bases for J; bases not matched to a gene: 10. Per the germline V gene, CDR1 is LNHDA and CDR2 is SQIVND (reference sequence). The CDR3 protein is CASSELAGGEAPYEQYF. The CDR3 DNA sequence: TGTGCCAGTAGCGAACTAGCGGGAGGGGAGGCGCCCTACGAGCAGTACTTC.

This clone was observed once. The chain uses TRBV19 and TRBJ2-5; 14 bases line up with TRBD2. The ends lost 3 bases at V and 5 bases at J; junction bases unmatched: 5. The CDR3 is 16 residues long. In germline, CDR1 is LNHDA, CDR2 SQIVND (reference sequence). The chain's CDR3 is CASSMTSGRAMETQYF. In DNA form, the CDR3 reads TGTGCCAGTAGTATGACTAGCGGGAGGGCCATGGAGACCCAGTACTTC. Full variable domain (rest looked up from reference TRBV19 and TRBJ2-5): DGGITQSPKYLFRKEGQNVTLSCEQNLNHDAMYWYRQDPGQGLRLIYYSQIVNDFQKGDIAEGYSVSREKKESFPLTVTSAQKNPTAFYLCASSMTSGRAMETQYFGPGTRLLVL.

This chain links TRBV30 with TRBJ1-4; D is possibly TRBD1 (5 bases). Germline V gene data show CDR1 as GTSNPN and CDR2 as SVGIG (reference sequence). The CDR3 loop spans 15 amino acids. With 2 bases removed from V and 4 bases from J, the gap between germline ends came to 14 bases. CDR3 DNA: TGTGCCTGGAGTAAAGACAGCCGGTTTAATGAAAAACTGTTTTTT. It is translated as CAWSKDSRFNEKLFF. Drawing the rest from reference TRBV30 and TRBJ1-4, the complete variable domain is SQTIHQWPATLVQPVGSPLSLECTVEGTSNPNLYWYRQAAGRGLQLLFYSVGIGQISSEVPQNLSASRPQDRQFILSSKKLLLSDSGFYLCAWSKDSRFNEKLFFGSGTQLSVL.

This clone was picked up a small number of times. V gene TRBV7-9 combines with J gene TRBJ1-3; D gene uncertain. Trimming stripped 2 bases from V and 2 bases from J, with 4 bases between. Germline-derived CDR1 and CDR2 are SEHNR and FQNEAQ (reference sequence). This CDR3 spans 13 amino acids. This CDR3 is CASSLTAGNTIYF. For the CDR3, the DNA is TGTGCCAGCAGCTTAACTGCTGGAAACACCATATATTTT.